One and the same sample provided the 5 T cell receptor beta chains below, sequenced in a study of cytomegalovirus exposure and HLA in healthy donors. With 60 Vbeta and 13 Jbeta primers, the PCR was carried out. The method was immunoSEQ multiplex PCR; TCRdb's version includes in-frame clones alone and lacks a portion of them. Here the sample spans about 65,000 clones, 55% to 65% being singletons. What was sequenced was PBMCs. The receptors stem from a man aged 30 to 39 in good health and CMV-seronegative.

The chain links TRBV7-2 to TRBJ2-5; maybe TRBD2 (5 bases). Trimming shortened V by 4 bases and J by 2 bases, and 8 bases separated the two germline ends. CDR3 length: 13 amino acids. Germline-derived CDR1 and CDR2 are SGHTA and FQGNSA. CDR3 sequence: CASSYGIQETQYF. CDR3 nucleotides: TGTGCCAGCAGCTACGGGATACAAGAGACCCAGTACTTC.

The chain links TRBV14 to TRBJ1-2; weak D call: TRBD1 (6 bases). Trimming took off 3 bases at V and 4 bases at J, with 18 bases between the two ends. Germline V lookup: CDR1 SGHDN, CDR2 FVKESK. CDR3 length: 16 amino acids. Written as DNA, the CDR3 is TGTGCCAGCAGCCATACTCACAGGGCCTTAGTCTATGGCTACACCTTC. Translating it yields CASSHTHRALVYGYTF.

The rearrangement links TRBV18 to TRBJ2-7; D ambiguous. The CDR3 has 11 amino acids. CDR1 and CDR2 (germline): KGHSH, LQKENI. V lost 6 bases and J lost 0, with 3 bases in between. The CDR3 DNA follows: TGTGCCAGCTCCCGCTCCTACGAGCAGTACTTC. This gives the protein CASSRSYEQYF.

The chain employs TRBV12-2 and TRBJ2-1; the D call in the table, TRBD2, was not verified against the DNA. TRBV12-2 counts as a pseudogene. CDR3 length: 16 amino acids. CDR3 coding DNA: TGTGCAAGTCGCTTAGCGCAAGACGGGGGTCGCAATGAGCAGTTCTTC. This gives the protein CASRLAQDGGRNEQFF.

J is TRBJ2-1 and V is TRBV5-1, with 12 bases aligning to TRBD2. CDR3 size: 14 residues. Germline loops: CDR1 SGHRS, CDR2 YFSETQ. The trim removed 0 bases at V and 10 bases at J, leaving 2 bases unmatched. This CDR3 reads CASSLAGLAGEQFF. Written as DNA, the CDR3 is TGCGCCAGCAGCTTGGCCGGACTAGCGGGGGAGCAGTTCTTC.